This T cell receptor (beta chain) was identified during a study of early T cells in non-severe SARS-CoV-2 infection. Study-wide results and caveats: Matching with VDJdb favored anti-spike CD8 responses (missing private and CD4 specificities).

Individual cDNA molecules were tagged with unique molecular identifiers. TCRdb reprocessed the 5' RACE reads via MiXCR and lists one record per CDR3 protein. The repertoire holds about 60,000 distinct CDR3 sequences, around 9.3% seen once, with around 17% in the top ten. This clonotype was seen many times. Its target is not known. This receptor was identified in an adult who was a healthcare worker with PCR-confirmed SARS-CoV-2 infection or an uninfected control (not recorded which). The source material was whole blood.

The CDR3, as DNA: TGTGCCAGCAGTTACTCGACTCGGACAGGTGAAGCTTTCTTT. This gives the protein CASSYSTRTGEAFF. The chain has TRBV6-2 or TRBV6-3 and TRBJ1-1, with 7 positions matching TRBD1. This CDR3 region has 14 residues. Germline V gene data show CDR1 as MNHEY and CDR2 as SVGEGT. With V trimmed by 0 bases and J by 7 bases, 5 bases remained unmatched.